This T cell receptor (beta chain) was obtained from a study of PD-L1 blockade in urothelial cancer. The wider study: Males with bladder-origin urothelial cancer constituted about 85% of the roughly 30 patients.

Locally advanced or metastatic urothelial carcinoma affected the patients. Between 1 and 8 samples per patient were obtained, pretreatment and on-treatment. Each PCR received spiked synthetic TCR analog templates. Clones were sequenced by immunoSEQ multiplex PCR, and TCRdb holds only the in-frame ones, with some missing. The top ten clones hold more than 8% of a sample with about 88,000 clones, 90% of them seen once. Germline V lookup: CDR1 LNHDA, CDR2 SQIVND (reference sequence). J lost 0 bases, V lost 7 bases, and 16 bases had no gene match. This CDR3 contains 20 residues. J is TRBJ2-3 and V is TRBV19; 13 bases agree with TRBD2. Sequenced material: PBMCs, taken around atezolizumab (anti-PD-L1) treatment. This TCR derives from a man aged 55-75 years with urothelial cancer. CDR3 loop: CASTYGARTSGGGSTDTQYF. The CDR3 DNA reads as TGTGCCAGTACCTATGGGGCCAGGACTAGCGGGGGCGGTAGCACAGATACGCAGTATTTT.